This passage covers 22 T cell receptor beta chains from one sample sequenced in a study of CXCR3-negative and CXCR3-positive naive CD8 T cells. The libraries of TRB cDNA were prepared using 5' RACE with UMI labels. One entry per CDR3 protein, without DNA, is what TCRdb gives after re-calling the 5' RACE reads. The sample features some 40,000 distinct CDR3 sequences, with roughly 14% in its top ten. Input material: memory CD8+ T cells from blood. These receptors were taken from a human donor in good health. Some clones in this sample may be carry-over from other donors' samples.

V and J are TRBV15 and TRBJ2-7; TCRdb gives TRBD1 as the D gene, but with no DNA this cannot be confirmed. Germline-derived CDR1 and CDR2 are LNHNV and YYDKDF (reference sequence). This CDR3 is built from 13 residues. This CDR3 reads CATSQGGIGEQYF.

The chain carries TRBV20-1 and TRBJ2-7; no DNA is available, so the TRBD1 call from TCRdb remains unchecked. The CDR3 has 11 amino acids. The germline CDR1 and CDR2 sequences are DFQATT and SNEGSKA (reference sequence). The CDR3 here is CSALAGGEQYF.

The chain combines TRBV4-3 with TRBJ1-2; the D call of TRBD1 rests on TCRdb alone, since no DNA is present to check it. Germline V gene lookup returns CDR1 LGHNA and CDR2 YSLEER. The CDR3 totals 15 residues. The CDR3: CASSQGSGTLYGYTF.

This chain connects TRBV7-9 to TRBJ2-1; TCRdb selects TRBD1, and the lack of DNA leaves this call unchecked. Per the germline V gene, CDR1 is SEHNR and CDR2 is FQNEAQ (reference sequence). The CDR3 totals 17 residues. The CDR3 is CASSLSGQGHPYNEQFF.

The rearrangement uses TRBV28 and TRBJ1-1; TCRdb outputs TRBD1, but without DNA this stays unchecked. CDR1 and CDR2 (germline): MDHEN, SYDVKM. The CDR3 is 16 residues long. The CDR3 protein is CASSSLGGTENTEAFF.

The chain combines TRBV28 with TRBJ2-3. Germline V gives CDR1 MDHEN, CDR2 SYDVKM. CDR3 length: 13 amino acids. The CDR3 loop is CASSHGLARTQYF.

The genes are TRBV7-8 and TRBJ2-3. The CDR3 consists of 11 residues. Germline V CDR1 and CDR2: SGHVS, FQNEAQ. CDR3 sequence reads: CASSLAYTQYF. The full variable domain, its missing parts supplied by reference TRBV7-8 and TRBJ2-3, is GAGVSQSPRYKVAKRGQDVALRCDPISGHVSLFWYQQALGQGPEFLTYFQNEAQLDKSGLPSDRFFAERPEGSVSTLKIQRTQQEDSAVYLCASSLAYTQYFGPGTRLTVL.

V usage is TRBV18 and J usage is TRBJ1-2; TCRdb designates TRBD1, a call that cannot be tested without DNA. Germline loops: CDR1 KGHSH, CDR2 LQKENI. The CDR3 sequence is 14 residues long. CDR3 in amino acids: CASRSTGADYGYTF.

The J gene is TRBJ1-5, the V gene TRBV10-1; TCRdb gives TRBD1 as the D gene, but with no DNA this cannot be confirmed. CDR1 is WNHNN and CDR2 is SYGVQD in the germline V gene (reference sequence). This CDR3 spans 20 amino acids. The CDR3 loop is CASSEPDKGQGAFEGQPQHF.

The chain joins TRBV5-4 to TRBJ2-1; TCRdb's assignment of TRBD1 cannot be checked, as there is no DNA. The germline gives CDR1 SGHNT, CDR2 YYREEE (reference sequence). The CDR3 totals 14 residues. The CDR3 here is CASSSPLGEWEQFF.

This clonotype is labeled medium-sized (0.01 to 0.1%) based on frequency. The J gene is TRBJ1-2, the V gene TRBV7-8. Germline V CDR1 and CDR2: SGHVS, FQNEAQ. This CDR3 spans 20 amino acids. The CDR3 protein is CASSLLTRGQARYGEYGYTF.

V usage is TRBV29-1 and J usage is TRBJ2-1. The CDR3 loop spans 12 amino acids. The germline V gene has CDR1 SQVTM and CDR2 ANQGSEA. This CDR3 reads CSVRLVGDEQFF.

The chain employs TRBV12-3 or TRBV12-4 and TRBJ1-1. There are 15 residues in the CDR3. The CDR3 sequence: CASSSSGGVHTEAFF.

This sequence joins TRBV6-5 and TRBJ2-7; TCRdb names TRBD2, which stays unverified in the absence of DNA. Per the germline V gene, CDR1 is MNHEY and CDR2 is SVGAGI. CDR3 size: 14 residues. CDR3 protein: CASSYGLVNYEQYF.

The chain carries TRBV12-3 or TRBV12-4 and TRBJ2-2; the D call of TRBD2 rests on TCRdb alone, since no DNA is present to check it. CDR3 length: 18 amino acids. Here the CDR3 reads CASSSGLAGGPNTGELFF.

CDR3 amino acids: CASSTRTASYEQYF. The rearrangement joins TRBV28 to TRBJ2-7. Germline V gene sequence: CDR1 MDHEN, CDR2 SYDVKM. This CDR3 comprises 14 residues.

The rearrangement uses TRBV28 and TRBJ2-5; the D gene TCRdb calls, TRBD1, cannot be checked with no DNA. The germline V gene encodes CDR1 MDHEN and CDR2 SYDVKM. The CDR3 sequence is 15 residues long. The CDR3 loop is CASSSPHTGEETQYF.

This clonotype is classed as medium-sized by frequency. CDR3 sequence: CASSKGAAADTQYF. The genes are TRBV6-2 or TRBV6-3 and TRBJ2-3. The CDR3 runs to 14 residues. Germline CDR1 reads MNHEY; CDR2 reads SVGEGT.

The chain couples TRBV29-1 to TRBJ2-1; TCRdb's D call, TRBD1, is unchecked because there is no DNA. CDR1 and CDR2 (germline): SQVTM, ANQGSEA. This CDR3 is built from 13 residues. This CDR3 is CSGRDPPYDEQFF.

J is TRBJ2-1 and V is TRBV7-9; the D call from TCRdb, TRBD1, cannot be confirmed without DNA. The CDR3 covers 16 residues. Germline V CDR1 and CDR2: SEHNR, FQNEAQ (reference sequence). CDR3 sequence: CASSPSKSGHNNEQFF.

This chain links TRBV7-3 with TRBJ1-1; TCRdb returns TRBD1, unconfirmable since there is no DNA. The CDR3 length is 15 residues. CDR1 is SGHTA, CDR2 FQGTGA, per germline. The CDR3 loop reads CASSLAYRGNTEAFF.

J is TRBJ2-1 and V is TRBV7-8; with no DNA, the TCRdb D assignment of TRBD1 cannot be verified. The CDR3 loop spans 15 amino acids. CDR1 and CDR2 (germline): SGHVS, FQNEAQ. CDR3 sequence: CASSLFDGGLVEQFF.